The clone carrying this TCR beta chain has only one observation. Its antigen remains unidentified. The data were taken from a study of T cell responses to AZD1222 COVID-19 vaccine. Whole-study results and caveats: Close to half of all spike-specific TCRs reportedly target regions of the variants that are unmutated. Researchers took repertoire samples only after the peak T cell response had come. Clonal diversity was possibly underestimated, and white British individuals and females predominated among donors.

Profiling relied on immunoSEQ multiplex PCR, and the TCRdb table lists in-frame clones only, not all of them. The sample has 95,000 to 150,000 clones; 85% to 90% are singletons. The TCR originated in an adult in good health. This specimen consisted of peripheral blood, obtained on day 0 of AZD1222 vaccination.

The CDR3 region is CAWSVPGAFGKNIQYF. Written as DNA, the CDR3 is TGTGCCTGGAGTGTACCAGGGGCTTTTGGCAAAAACATTCAGTACTTC. The chain carries TRBV30 and TRBJ2-4, with a tentative D call TRBD1 (6 bases). The length of the CDR3 is 16 residues. Germline lookup yields CDR1 GTSNPN and CDR2 SVGIG (reference sequence). The V gene lost 0 bases and the J gene lost 3 bases, with 15 bases spanning the gap.